This TCR beta chain originates from a study of cytomegalovirus exposure and HLA in healthy donors. At the level of the study: Among the 300 to 500 genotyped donors, 65% to 85% were placed in the Caucasian-associated ancestry cluster.

Regarding this clone: Its antigen is currently unknown.

Whole-study findings and limits: Listed as cytomegalovirus-associated were 150 or so TCR beta chains. Reports credit the classifier with highly specific, highly sensitive diagnosis of cytomegalovirus status.

This PCR relied on a set of 60 Vbeta primers and 13 Jbeta primers. Only in-frame clones appear in the TCRdb table, and some are missing; sequencing was by immunoSEQ multiplex PCR. The sample lists about 150,000 clones, about 70% occurring once. Material for sequencing was PBMCs. The receptor comes from a young man in good health and CMV-seronegative.

CDR3 protein: CASSAGQGFTDTQYF. CDR3 nucleotide sequence: TGTGCCAGCAGCGCAGGACAGGGGTTCACAGATACGCAGTATTTT. V usage is TRBV7-6 and J usage is TRBJ2-3, with 9 bases fitting TRBD1. V lost 5 bases and J lost 2; bases outside the gene matches: 5. CDR3 length: 15 residues. Germline loops: CDR1 SGHVS, CDR2 FNYEAQ.